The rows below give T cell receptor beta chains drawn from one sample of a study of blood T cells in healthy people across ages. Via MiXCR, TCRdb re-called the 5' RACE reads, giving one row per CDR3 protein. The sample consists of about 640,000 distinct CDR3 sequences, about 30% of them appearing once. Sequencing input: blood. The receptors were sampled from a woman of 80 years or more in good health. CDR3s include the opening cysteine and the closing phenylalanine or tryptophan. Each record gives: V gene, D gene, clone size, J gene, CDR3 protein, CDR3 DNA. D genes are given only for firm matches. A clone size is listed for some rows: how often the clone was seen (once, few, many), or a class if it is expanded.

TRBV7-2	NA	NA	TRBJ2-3	CASSALSTDTQYF	TGTGCCAGCAGCGCCTTGAGCACAGATACGCAGTATTTT
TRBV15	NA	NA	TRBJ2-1	CATSRVMQDQFF	TGTGCCACCAGCAGAGTAATGCAGGATCAGTTCTTC
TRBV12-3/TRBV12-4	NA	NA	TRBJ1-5	CASSFGRNQPQHF	TGTGCCAGCAGTTTCGGTCGCAATCAGCCCCAGCATTTT
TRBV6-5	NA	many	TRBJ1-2	CASSLGGVGGYTF	TGTGCCAGCAGCCTCGGGGGGGTCGGTGGCTACACCTTC
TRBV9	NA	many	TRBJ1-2	CASSPGSHLYRYTF	TGTGCCAGCAGCCCCGGCAGTCATCTCTATCGCTACACCTTC
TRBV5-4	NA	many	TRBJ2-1	CASSGDGAEQFF	TGTGCCAGCAGCGGGGACGGGGCCGAGCAGTTCTTC
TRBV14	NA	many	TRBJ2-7	CASSQDSIGDRRSYEQYF	TGTGCCAGCAGCCAAGATAGTATAGGGGATCGGAGGTCCTACGAGCAGTACTTC
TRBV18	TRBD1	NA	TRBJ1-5	CASSPGTGASNQPQHF	TGTGCCAGCTCACCGGGGACAGGGGCTAGCAATCAGCCCCAGCATTTT
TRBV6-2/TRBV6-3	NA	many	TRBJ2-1	CASNTFYNEQFF	TGTGCCAGCAATACCTTTTACAATGAGCAGTTCTTC
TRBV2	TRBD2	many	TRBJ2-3	CASSFRLAGSSTDTQYF	TGTGCCAGCAGTTTCCGGCTAGCGGGGAGTAGCACAGATACGCAGTATTTT
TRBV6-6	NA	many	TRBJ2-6	CASSYGVISGANVLTF	TGTGCCAGCAGTTACGGTGTGATATCTGGGGCCAACGTCCTGACTTTC
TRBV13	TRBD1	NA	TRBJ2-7	CASSLEGQGSYEQYF	TGTGCCAGCAGCTTGGAGGGACAGGGCTCCTACGAGCAGTACTTC
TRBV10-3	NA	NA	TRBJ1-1	CAISESGGQAMWSEAFF	TGTGCCATTAGTGAGTCCGGGGGGCAGGCCATGTGGTCCGAAGCTTTCTTT
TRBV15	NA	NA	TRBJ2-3	CATSRDGIAVTDTQCF	TGTGCCACCAGCAGAGATGGAATAGCGGTCACAGATACGCAGTGTTTT
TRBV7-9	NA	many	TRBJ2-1	CASSLEVRGEQFF	TGTGCCAGCAGCTTAGAAGTGCGGGGCGAGCAGTTCTTC
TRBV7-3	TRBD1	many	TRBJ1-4	CASSSAGDRGPQLFF	TGTGCCAGCAGCTCAGCCGGGGACAGGGGCCCTCAACTGTTTTTT
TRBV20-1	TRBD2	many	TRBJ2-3	CSALPSGSTDTQYF	TGCAGTGCCCTCCCTAGCGGTAGCACAGATACGCAGTATTTT
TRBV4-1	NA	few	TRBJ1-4	CASSQERGAVEKLFF	TGCGCCAGCAGCCAAGAGCGGGGGGCTGTTGAAAAACTGTTTTTT
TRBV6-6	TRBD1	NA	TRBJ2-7	CASGKDRAASYEQYF	TGTGCCAGCGGAAAGGACAGGGCGGCTTCCTACGAGCAGTACTTC
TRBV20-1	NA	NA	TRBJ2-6	CSARVTGRALSGANVLTF	TGCAGTGCTAGAGTAACAGGGCGGGCTCTCTCTGGGGCCAACGTCCTGACTTTC
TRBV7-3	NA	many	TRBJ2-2	CASSLGTGQNTGELFF	TGTGCCAGCAGCTTAGGGACTGGACAGAACACCGGGGAGCTGTTTTTT
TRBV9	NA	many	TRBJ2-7	CASSVEPMAGASWGQYF	TGTGCCAGCAGCGTAGAGCCTATGGCAGGGGCCAGTTGGGGGCAGTACTTC
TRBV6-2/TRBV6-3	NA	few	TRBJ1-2	CASSYSAATNYGYTF	TGTGCCAGCAGTTACAGTGCGGCGACTAACTATGGCTACACCTTC
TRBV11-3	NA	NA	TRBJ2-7	CASSLRQHSYEQYF	TGTGCCAGCAGCTTGCGGCAGCATTCCTACGAGCAGTACTTC
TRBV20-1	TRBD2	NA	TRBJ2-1	CSAPGPSFFAGGKQFF	TGCAGTGCCCCCGGGCCATCCTTTTTCGCGGGAGGCAAGCAGTTCTTC
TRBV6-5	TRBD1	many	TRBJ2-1	CARGGDRGFSYNEQFF	TGTGCCAGGGGGGGCGACAGGGGTTTTTCCTACAATGAGCAGTTCTTC
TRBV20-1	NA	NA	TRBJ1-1	CSARDRGSLNTEAFF	TGCAGTGCTAGAGATAGGGGCAGTTTGAACACTGAAGCTTTCTTT
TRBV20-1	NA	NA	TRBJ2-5	CSARVDGTLRTQYF	TGCAGTGCTAGAGTAGACGGGACGCTACGGACCCAGTACTTC
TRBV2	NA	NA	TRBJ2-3	CASSRSTGIDTQYF	TGTGCCAGCAGTCGGTCCACAGGGATAGATACGCAGTATTTT
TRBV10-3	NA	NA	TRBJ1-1	CAVSERGLNTEAFF	TGTGCCGTCAGTGAGAGGGGCTTGAACACTGAAGCTTTCTTT
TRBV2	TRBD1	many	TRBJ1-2	CASTYTGTAYGYTF	TGTGCCAGCACATACACCGGGACAGCCTATGGCTACACCTTC
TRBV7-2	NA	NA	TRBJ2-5	CARSLSYRDDEQYF	TGTGCCCGCAGCTTATCGTACAGGGATGATGAGCAGTACTTC
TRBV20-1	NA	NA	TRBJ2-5	CSAIRSQETQYF	TGCAGTGCTATTAGGAGCCAAGAGACCCAGTACTTC
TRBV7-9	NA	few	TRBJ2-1	CASSLGEVWSSYNEQFF	TGTGCCAGCAGCTTAGGGGAGGTGTGGAGCTCCTACAATGAGCAGTTCTTC
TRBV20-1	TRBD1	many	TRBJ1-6	CSASRTGDRNSPLHF	TGCAGTGCTAGTAGGACAGGGGATCGGAATTCACCCCTCCACTTT
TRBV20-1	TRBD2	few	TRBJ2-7	CGASRLALSYERYF	TGCGGTGCTAGCAGACTAGCCCTCTCCTACGAGCGGTACTTC
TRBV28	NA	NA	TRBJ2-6	CATDAGANVLTF	TGTGCCACCGACGCTGGGGCCAACGTCCTGACTTTC
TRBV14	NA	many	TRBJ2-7	CASSPHTYEQYF	TGTGCCAGCAGCCCTCACACTTACGAGCAGTACTTC
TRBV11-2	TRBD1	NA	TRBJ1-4	CASSLATGGGEKLFF	TGTGCCAGCAGCTTGGCGACAGGGGGAGGAGAAAAACTGTTTTTT
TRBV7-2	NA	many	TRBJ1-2	CASSLGGKNYGYTF	TGTGCCAGCAGCTTAGGGGGCAAAAACTATGGCTACACCTTC